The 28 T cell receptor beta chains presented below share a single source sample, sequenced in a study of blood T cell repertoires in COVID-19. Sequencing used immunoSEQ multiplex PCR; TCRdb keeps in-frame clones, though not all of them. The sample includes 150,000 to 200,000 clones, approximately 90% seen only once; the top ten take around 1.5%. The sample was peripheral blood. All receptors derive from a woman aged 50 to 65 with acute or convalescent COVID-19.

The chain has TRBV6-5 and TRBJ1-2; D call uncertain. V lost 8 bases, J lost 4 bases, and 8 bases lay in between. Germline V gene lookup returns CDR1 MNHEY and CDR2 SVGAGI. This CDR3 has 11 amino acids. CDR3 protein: CASATIYGYTF. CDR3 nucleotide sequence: TGTGCCAGCGCTACGATCTATGGCTACACCTTC.

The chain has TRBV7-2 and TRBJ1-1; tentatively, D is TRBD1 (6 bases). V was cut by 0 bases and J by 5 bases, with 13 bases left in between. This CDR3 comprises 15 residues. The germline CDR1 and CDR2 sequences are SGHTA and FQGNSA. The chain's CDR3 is CASSLAGQRVTEAFF. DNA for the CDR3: TGTGCCAGCAGCTTAGCTGGACAGAGGGTGACTGAAGCTTTCTTT.

Written as DNA, the CDR3 is TGTGCCAGCACCCCAAATAGCTACGAGCAGTACTTC. This encodes CASTPNSYEQYF. The chain uses TRBV2 and TRBJ2-7; no reliable D call. This CDR3 has 12 residues. Looked up from germline, CDR1 is SNHLY and CDR2 is FYNNEI. V gave up 7 bases and J gave up 3 bases, with 10 bases separating them. Combining the CDR3 with reference TRBV2 and TRBJ2-7 gives the whole variable domain EPEVTQTPSHQVTQMGQEVILRCVPISNHLYFYWYRQILGQKVEFLVSFYNNEISEKSEIFDDQFSVERPDGSNFTLKIRSTKLEDSAMYFCASTPNSYEQYFGPGTRLTVT.

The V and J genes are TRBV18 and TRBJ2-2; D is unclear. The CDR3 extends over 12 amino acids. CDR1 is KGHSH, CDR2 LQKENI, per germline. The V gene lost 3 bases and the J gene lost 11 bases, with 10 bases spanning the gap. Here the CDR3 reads CASSPAVPELFF. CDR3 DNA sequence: TGTGCCAGCTCACCCGCGGTCCCTGAGCTGTTTTTT.

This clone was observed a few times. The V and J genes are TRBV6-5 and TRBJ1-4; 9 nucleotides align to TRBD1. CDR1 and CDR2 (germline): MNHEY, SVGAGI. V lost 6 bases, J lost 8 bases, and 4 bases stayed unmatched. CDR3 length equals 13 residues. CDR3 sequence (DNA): TGTGCCAGCAGGACAGGGGGGAGCGAAAAACTGTTTTTT. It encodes CASRTGGSEKLFF.

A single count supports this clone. CDR3 protein: CACGVAGSYEQYF. The CDR3 bases are TGTGCCTGCGGGGTAGCGGGGTCCTACGAGCAGTACTTC. The V gene is TRBV19, the J gene TRBJ2-7, with 8 bases fitting TRBD2. V shed 11 bases, J shed 1 base, and the junction held 7 bases outside the gene matches. Germline assignment: CDR1 LNHDA and CDR2 SQIVND (reference sequence). The CDR3 is 13 amino acids.

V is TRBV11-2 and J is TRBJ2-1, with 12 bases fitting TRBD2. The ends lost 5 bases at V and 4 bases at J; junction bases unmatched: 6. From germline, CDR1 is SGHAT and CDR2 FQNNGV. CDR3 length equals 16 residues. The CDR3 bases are TGTGCCAGCAGCCCACGACTAGCGGGAGCATACAATGAGCAGTTCTTC. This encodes CASSPRLAGAYNEQFF.

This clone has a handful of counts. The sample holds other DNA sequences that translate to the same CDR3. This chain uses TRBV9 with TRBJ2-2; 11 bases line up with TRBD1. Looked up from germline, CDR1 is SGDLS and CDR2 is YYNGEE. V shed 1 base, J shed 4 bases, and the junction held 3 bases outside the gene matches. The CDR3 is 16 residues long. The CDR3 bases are TGTGCCAGCAGCGTACGTGGGACAGGGGGCACCGGGGAGCTGTTTTTT. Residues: CASSVRGTGGTGELFF.

CDR3 sequence: CASRHRGNTEAFF. In DNA, the CDR3 is TGTGCCAGCAGACACAGGGGAAACACTGAAGCTTTCTTT. The chain employs TRBV28 and TRBJ1-1, with 7 bases aligning to TRBD1. Germline CDR1 is MDHEN and CDR2 is SYDVKM. The CDR3 consists of 13 residues. V shed 6 bases and J 2 bases; nucleotides not matched to a gene: 3.

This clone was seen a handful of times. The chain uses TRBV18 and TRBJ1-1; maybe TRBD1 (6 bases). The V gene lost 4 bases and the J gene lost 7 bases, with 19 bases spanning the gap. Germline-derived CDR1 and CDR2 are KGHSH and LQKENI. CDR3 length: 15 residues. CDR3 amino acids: CASSRSTGSGNEAFF. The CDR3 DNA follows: TGTGCCAGCTCACGAAGTACAGGGTCGGGGAATGAAGCTTTCTTT.

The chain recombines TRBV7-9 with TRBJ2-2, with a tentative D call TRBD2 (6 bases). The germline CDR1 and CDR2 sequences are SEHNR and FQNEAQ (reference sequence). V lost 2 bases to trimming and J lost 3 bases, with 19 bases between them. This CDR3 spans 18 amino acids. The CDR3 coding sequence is TGTGCCAGCAGCTTAAGGTTAGCGGCCGGAGGGGACACCGGGGAGCTGTTTTTT. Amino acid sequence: CASSLRLAAGGDTGELFF.

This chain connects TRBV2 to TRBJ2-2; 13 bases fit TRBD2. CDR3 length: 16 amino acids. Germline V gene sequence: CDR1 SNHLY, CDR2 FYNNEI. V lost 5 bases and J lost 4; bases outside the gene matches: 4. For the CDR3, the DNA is TGTGCCAGCAGTCCAACTAGCGGGGGGGTCACCGGGGAGCTGTTTTTT. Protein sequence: CASSPTSGGVTGELFF.

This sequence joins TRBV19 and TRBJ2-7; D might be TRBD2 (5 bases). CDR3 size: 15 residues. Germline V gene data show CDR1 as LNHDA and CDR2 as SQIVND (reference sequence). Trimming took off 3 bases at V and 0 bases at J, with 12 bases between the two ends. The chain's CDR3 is CASSISSGYSYEQYF. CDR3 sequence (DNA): TGTGCCAGTAGTATTTCTTCGGGATACTCCTACGAGCAGTACTTC. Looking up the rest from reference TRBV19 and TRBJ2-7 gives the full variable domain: DGGITQSPKYLFRKEGQNVTLSCEQNLNHDAMYWYRQDPGQGLRLIYYSQIVNDFQKGDIAEGYSVSREKKESFPLTVTSAQKNPTAFYLCASSISSGYSYEQYFGPGTRLTVT.

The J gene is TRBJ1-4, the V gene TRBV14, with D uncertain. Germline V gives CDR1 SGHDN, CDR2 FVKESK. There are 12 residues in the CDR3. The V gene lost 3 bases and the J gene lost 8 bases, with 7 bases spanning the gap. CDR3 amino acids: CASSHPQEKLFF. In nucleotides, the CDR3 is TGTGCCAGCAGCCACCCCCAGGAAAAACTGTTTTTT.

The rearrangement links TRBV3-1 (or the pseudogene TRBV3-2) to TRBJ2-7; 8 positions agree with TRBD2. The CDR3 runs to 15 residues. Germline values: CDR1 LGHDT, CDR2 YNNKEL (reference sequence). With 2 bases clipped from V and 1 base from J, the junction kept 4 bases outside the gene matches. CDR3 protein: CASSQYSGGSYEQYF. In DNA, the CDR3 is TGTGCCAGCAGCCAATATTCGGGGGGGTCCTACGAGCAGTACTTC.

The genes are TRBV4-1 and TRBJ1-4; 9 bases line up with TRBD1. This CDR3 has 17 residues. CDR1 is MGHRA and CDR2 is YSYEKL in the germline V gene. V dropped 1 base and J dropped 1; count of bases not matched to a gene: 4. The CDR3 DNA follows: TGCGCCAGCAGCCAAGTAGGGACAGGGATAACTAATGAAAAACTGTTTTTT. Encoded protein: CASSQVGTGITNEKLFF.

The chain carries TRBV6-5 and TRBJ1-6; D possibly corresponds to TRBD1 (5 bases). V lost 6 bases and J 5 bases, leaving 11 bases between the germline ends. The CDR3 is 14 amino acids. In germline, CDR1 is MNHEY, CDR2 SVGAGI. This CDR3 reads CASRPQADNSPLHF. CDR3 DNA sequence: TGTGCCAGCAGACCACAGGCCGATAATTCACCCCTCCACTTT.

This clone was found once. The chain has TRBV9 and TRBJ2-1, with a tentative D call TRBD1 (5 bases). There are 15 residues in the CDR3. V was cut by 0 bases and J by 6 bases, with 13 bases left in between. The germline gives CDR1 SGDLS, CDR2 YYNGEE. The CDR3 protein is CASSVGVRVANEQFF. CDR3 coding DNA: TGTGCCAGCAGCGTAGGTGTCAGGGTGGCCAATGAGCAGTTCTTC.

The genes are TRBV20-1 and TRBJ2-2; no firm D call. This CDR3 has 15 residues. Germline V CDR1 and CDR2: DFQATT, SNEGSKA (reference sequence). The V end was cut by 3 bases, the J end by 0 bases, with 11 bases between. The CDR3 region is CSASPPGTNTGELFF. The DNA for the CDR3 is TGCAGTGCTAGTCCTCCGGGTACGAACACCGGGGAGCTGTTTTTT.

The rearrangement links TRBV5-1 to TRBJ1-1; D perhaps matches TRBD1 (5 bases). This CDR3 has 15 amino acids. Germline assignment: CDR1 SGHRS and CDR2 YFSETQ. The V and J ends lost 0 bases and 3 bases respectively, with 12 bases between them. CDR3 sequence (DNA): TGCGCCAGCAGCTTGGCCGGGGGAGAGTACACTGAAGCTTTCTTT. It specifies CASSLAGGEYTEAFF.

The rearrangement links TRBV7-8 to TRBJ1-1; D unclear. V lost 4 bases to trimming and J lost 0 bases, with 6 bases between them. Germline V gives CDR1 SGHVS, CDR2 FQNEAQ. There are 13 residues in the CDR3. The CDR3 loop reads CASSSSLNTEAFF. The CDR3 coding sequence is TGTGCCAGCAGCTCCTCCCTGAACACTGAAGCTTTCTTT.

The CDR3 sequence: CASSWGQSSGNTIYF. The CDR3 coding sequence is TGTGCCAGCAGTTGGGGACAGAGCTCTGGAAACACCATATATTTT. The chain is built from TRBV6-6 and TRBJ1-3; TRBD1 agrees at 7 bases. Trimming removed 4 bases from V and 0 bases from J; junction bases left unmatched: 3. The germline V gene has CDR1 MNHNY and CDR2 SVGAGI (reference sequence). The CDR3 consists of 15 residues.

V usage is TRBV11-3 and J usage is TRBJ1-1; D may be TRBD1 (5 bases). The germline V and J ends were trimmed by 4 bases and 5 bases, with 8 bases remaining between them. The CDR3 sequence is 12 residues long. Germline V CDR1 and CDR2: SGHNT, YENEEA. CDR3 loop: CASSSGDTEAFF. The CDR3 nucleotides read TGTGCCAGCAGCTCGGGGGATACTGAAGCTTTCTTT. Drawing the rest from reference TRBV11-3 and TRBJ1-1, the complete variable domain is EAGVVQSPRYKIIEKKQPVAFWCNPISGHNTLYWYLQNLGQGPELLIRYENEEAVDDSQLPKDRFSAERLKGVDSTLKIQPAELGDSAVYLCASSSGDTEAFFGQGTRLTVV.

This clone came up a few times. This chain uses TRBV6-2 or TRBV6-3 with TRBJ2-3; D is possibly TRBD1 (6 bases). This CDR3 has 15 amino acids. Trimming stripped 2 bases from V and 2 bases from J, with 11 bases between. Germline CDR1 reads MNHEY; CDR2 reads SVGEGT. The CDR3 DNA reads TGTGCCAGCAGTTACCCCAGGGGACCCACAGATACGCAGTATTTT. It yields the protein CASSYPRGPTDTQYF.

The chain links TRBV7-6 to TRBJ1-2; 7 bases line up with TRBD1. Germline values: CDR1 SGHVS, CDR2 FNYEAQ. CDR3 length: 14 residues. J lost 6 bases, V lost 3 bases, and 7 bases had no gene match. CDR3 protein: CASSLDPQGNGYTF. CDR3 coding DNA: TGTGCCAGCAGCTTGGACCCACAGGGGAATGGCTACACCTTC.

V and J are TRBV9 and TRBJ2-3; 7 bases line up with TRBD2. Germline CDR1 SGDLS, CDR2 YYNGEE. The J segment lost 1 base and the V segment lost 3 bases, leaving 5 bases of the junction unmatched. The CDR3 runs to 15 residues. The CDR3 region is CASSGRLAGTDTQYF. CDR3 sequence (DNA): TGTGCCAGCAGCGGCAGACTAGCCGGCACAGATACGCAGTATTTT.

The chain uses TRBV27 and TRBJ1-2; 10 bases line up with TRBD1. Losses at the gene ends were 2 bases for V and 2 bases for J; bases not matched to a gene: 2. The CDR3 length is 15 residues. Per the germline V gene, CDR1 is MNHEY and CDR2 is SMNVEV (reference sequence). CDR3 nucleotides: TGTGCCAGCAGTTTAGGGGGACAGGGGAACTATGGCTACACCTTC. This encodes CASSLGGQGNYGYTF.

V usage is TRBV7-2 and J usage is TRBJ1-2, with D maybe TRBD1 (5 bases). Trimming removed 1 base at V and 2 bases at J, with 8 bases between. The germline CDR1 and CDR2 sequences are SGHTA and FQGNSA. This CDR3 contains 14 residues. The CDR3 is CASSLVGGNYGYTF. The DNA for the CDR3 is TGTGCCAGCAGCTTAGTGGGGGGAAACTATGGCTACACCTTC.